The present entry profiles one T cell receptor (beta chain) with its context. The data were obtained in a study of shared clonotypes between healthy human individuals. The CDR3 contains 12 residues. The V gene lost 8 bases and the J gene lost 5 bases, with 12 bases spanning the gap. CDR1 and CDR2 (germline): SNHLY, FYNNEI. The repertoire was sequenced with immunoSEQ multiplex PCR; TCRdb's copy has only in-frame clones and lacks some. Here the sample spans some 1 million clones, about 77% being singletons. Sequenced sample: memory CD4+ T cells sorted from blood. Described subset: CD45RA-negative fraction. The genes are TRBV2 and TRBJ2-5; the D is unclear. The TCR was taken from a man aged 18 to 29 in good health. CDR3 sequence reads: CASGQREETQYF. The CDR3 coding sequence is TGTGCCAGCGGTCAGCGCGAGGAGACCCAGTACTTC. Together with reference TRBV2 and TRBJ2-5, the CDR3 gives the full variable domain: EPEVTQTPSHQVTQMGQEVILRCVPISNHLYFYWYRQILGQKVEFLVSFYNNEISEKSEIFDDQFSVERPDGSNFTLKIRSTKLEDSAMYFCASGQREETQYFGPGTRLLVL.